The 21 T cell receptor beta chains presented below share a single source sample, sequenced in a study of human T cells and chemical hapten exposure. Time point meaning: patch test 1, 2 weeks after DPC sensitization. The treatment: therapeutic diphenylcyclopropenone sensitization with weekly scalp DPC. TCRdb processed the RACE reads anew with MiXCR; each CDR3 protein has one entry. In the table there are about 60,000 distinct CDR3 sequences, about 9.6% of which are singletons. This specimen was whole blood, taken in connection with sensitization to the hapten diphenylcyclopropenone (DPC). The receptors were sampled from a woman between 40 and 55 years old with alopecia areata. Some clones in this sample may be carry-over from other donors' samples.

The sample holds many counts of this clonotype. The chain is built from TRBV20-1 and TRBJ1-2, with 7 bases identical to TRBD1. Trimming cost V 5 bases and J 4 bases; bases outside gene matches: 4. Germline CDR1 DFQATT, CDR2 SNEGSKA (reference sequence). The length of the CDR3 is 12 residues. The CDR3 sequence is CSAQTGRYGYTF. CDR3 nucleotides: TGCAGTGCTCAGACAGGGCGCTATGGCTACACCTTC.

This clonotype has a count of ten or more. This sequence joins TRBV7-3 and TRBJ2-1, with a tentative D call TRBD1 (6 bases). This CDR3 contains 13 residues. Germline values: CDR1 SGHTA, CDR2 FQGTGA. Deletions cut 4 bases from V and 9 bases from J, with 13 bases between. The CDR3 loop reads CASSSAQGSEQFF. CDR3 sequence (DNA): TGTGCCAGCAGCTCCGCACAGGGAAGTGAGCAGTTCTTC.

This clonotype has ten or more counts. The chain carries TRBV10-3 and TRBJ1-3, with 7 bases lining up with TRBD1. Trimming at V came to 6 bases and at J to 8 bases, leaving 7 bases not matched to a gene. Germline lookup yields CDR1 ENHRY and CDR2 SYGVKD. The CDR3 extends over 13 amino acids. Here the CDR3 DNA reads TGTGCCATCAGGACGACAGGGATGGACACCATATATTTT. It codes for CAIRTTGMDTIYF.

This clonotype was detected only a few times. The chain has TRBV9 and TRBJ2-5, with 7 bases identical to TRBD1. Germline-derived CDR1 and CDR2 are SGDLS and YYNGEE. Trimming took 3 bases from V and 1 from J; bases not matched to a gene: 6. The length of the CDR3 is 15 residues. The CDR3 loop reads CASSADDRAQETQYF. DNA for the CDR3: TGTGCCAGCAGCGCGGACGACAGGGCCCAAGAGACCCAGTACTTC.

This rearrangement joins TRBV4-1 to TRBJ1-4; D perhaps matches TRBD1 (5 bases). Germline CDR1 reads MGHRA; CDR2 reads YSYEKL. The CDR3 is made up of 20 amino acids. The germline V and J ends were trimmed by 2 bases and 3 bases, with 25 bases remaining between them. The CDR3 reads CASSQISSPALGQANEKLFF. CDR3 DNA sequence: TGCGCCAGCAGCCAAATCTCCTCCCCCGCCTTGGGGCAAGCTAATGAAAAACTGTTTTTT.

Points on this clonotype: A much larger clone lies a single base off, so this may be a read error. The chain has TRBV27 and TRBJ2-7; D not resolved. CDR3 size: 13 residues. The ends were cut back, 5 bases at V and 4 bases at J, with 12 bases in the middle. The germline V gene encodes CDR1 MNHEY and CDR2 SMNVEV (reference sequence). The CDR3 DNA sequence: TGTGCCAGCAGTCTCACACCATGGTACGAGCAGTACTTC. Translated: CASSLTPWYEQYF.

The rearrangement uses TRBV7-9 and TRBJ2-1; possibly TRBD2 for D (7 bases). The V gene lost 1 base and the J gene lost 1 base, with 17 bases spanning the gap. CDR1 is SEHNR and CDR2 is FQNEAQ in the germline V gene (reference sequence). The CDR3 is 18 amino acids. For the CDR3, the DNA is TGTGCCAGCAGCTTAGGGGAGGGGGGCCTCCTATCCTACAATGAGCAGTTCTTC. It is translated as CASSLGEGGLLSYNEQFF.

This clonotype was observed many times. The V call is TRBV21-1, the J call TRBJ1-3; the table's TRBD1 call for D was not verified on the DNA. TRBV21-1 is marked as a pseudogene. The length of the CDR3 is 14 residues. CDR3 protein: CATWGARDGNTIYF. Written as DNA, the CDR3 is TGTGCCACCTGGGGGGCGCGGGATGGAAACACCATATATTTT.

This clonotype was detected ten times or more. This rearrangement joins TRBV6-1 to TRBJ2-2, with D possibly called TRBD1 or TRBD2 (5 bases each). Germline CDR1 MNHNS, CDR2 SASEGT. V lost 6 bases and J lost 6, with 14 bases in between. The CDR3 spans 14 residues. The CDR3 protein is CASRRVRDAGELFF. Written as DNA, the CDR3 is TGTGCCAGCAGGAGGGTCAGGGACGCCGGGGAGCTGTTTTTT.

This clonotype was picked up many times. This rearrangement joins TRBV28 to TRBJ1-5, with D tentatively TRBD1 (6 bases). V was pared by 2 bases and J by 5 bases, with 10 bases between. Germline-derived CDR1 and CDR2 are MDHEN and SYDVKM. The CDR3 runs to 14 residues. DNA for the CDR3: TGTGCCAGCAGTTTACAACAGGGACATCAGCCCCAGCATTTT. Its translation: CASSLQQGHQPQHF.

This rearrangement joins TRBV7-6 to TRBJ2-2, with D maybe TRBD1 (6 bases). The CDR3 is 13 amino acids. Germline V CDR1 and CDR2: SGHVS, FNYEAQ. Trimming took 6 bases from V and 6 from J, leaving 11 bases between them. CDR3 nucleotides: TGTGCCAGCAGTTCTACAGGGTCCGGGGAGCTGTTTTTT. This translates into CASSSTGSGELFF.

By its share, this clonotype is medium-sized. The chain links TRBV6-5 to TRBJ2-2; unclear D gene. V dropped 4 bases and J dropped 1 base, with 13 bases sitting between them. The CDR3 spans 16 residues. Germline CDR1 and CDR2: MNHEY and SVGAGI. CDR3 in amino acids: CASSSSLPQNTGELFF. The CDR3 DNA reads as TGTGCCAGCAGTTCTTCCCTACCTCAGAACACCGGGGAGCTGTTTTTT.

The rearrangement links TRBV27 to TRBJ2-3; no clear D gene. V lost 5 bases to trimming and J lost 3 bases, with 12 bases between them. Per germline, CDR1 MNHEY and CDR2 SMNVEV (reference sequence). CDR3 length: 14 residues. CDR3 sequence (DNA): TGTGCCAGCAGTCCCCCCCCCACGACAGATACGCAGTATTTT. It codes for CASSPPPTTDTQYF.

This clonotype occurred a few times. The chain combines TRBV4-2 with TRBJ2-7, with D perhaps TRBD1 (6 bases). Germline CDR1 reads LGHNA; CDR2 reads YNFKEQ. This CDR3 is 16 amino acids long. V lost 4 bases and J lost 0, with 16 bases in between. This CDR3 reads CASSPRSGDNSYEQYF. The CDR3 coding sequence is TGTGCCAGCAGCCCAAGGTCTGGGGACAACTCCTACGAGCAGTACTTC.

The chain joins TRBV19 to TRBJ2-2, with 8 bases identical to TRBD1. Germline CDR1 is LNHDA and CDR2 is SQIVND (reference sequence). The V and J ends lost 6 bases and 4 bases, in that order; junction bases with no gene match: 13. The CDR3 sequence is 17 residues long. CDR3 loop: CASSVADQGARTGELFF. The CDR3 DNA reads TGTGCCAGTAGCGTGGCAGACCAGGGGGCGCGCACCGGGGAGCTGTTTTTT.

Comment on this clonotype: This could be a read error, since a much larger clone is one nucleotide away. The V call is TRBV7-7, the J call TRBJ2-3, with 8 bases aligning to TRBD1. This CDR3 has 16 residues. Germline CDR1 and CDR2: SSHAT and FNYEAQ (reference sequence). CDR3 loop: CVSSLGQGFNTDTQYF. CDR3 nucleotide sequence: TGTGTCAGCAGCTTAGGACAGGGATTTAACACAGATACGCAGTATTTT.

V gene TRBV6-5 combines with J gene TRBJ2-2, with 7 positions matching TRBD1. The junction had 4 bases not matched to a gene; V was cut back by 6 bases and J by 0 bases. The CDR3 sequence is 15 residues long. The germline CDR1 and CDR2 sequences are MNHEY and SVGAGI. The CDR3 nucleotides are TGTGCCAGCAGCCGGGACAGAGCGAACACCGGGGAGCTGTTTTTT. Translated, it gives CASSRDRANTGELFF.

The J gene is TRBJ2-2, the V gene TRBV5-1; D might be TRBD2 (5 bases). The V gene lost 6 bases and the J gene lost 3 bases, with 15 bases spanning the gap. CDR3 length: 15 residues. Germline loops: CDR1 SGHRS, CDR2 YFSETQ. This chain's CDR3 is CASTGSGADTGELFF. The CDR3 nucleotides read TGCGCCAGCACTGGGAGCGGAGCGGACACCGGGGAGCTGTTTTTT.

This chain uses TRBV7-9 with TRBJ2-3; maybe TRBD2 (7 bases). In germline, CDR1 is SEHNR, CDR2 FQNEAQ (reference sequence). V shed 3 bases and J shed 3 bases, with 19 bases lying between them. There are 17 residues in the CDR3. The CDR3 protein is CASSFPRRGGKTDTQYF. Written as DNA, the CDR3 is TGTGCCAGCAGCTTCCCGCGGAGGGGGGGTAAGACAGATACGCAGTATTTT.

This clonotype has at least ten counts. The chain recombines TRBV5-1 with TRBJ1-5, with TRBD1 matching over 10 bases. The junction had 5 bases not matched to a gene; V was cut back by 4 bases and J by 4 bases. Per the germline V gene, CDR1 is SGHRS and CDR2 is YFSETQ. The CDR3 is 15 amino acids. The CDR3, as DNA: TGCGCCAGCAGCACGACAGGGGGCGCGAATCAGCCCCAGCATTTT. Translation gives CASSTTGGANQPQHF. The variable domain in full, completed from reference TRBV5-1 and TRBJ1-5, reads KAGVTQTPRYLIKTRGQQVTLSCSPISGHRSVSWYQQTPGQGLQFLFEYFSETQRNKGNFPGRFSGRQFSNSRSEMNVSTLELGDSALYLCASSTTGGANQPQHFGDGTRLSIL.

This clonotype was counted a few times. The rearrangement links TRBV4-1 to TRBJ1-1; no definite D call. CDR3 size: 12 residues. Germline CDR1 MGHRA, CDR2 YSYEKL. Between the trimmed V and J ends, which lost 1 base and 11 bases, there was a span of 11 bases. The CDR3 loop is CASSQARLGAFF. Here the CDR3 DNA reads TGCGCCAGCAGCCAAGCCAGATTAGGGGCTTTCTTT.